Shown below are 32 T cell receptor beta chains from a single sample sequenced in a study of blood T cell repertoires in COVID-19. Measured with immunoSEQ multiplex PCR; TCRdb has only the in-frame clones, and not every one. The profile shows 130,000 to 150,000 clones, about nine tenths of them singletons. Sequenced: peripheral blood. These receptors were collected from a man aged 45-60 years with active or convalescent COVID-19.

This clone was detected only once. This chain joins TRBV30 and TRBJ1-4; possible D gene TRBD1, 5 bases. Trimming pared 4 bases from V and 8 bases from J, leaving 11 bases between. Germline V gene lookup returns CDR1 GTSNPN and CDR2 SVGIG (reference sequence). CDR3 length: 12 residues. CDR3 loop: CAWKGREEKLFF. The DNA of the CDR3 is TGTGCCTGGAAGGGGCGGGAGGAAAAACTGTTTTTT.

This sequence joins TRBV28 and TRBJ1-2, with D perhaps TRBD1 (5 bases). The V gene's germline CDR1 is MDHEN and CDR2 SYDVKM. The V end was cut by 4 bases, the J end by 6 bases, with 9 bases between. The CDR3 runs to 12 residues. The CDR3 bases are TGTGCCAGCAGTTGGGGCGATCATGGCTACACCTTC. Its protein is CASSWGDHGYTF.

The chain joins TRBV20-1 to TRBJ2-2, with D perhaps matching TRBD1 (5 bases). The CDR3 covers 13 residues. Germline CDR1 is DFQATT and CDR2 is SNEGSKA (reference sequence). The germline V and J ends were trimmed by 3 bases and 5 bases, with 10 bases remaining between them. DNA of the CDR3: TGCAGTGCTAGTAGGGGTTGGACCGGGGAGCTGTTTTTT. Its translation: CSASRGWTGELFF.

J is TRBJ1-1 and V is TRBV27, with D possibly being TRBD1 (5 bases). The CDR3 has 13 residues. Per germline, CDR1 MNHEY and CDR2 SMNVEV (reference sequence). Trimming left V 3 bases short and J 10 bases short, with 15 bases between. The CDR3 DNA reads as TGTGCCAGCAGTTTTAGGCGGTCCGGGGGAGCTTTCTTT. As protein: CASSFRRSGGAFF.

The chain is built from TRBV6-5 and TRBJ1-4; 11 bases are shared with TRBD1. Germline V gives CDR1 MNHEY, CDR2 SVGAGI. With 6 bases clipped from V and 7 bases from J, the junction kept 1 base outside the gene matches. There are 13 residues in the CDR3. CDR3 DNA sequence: TGTGCCAGCAGGGGGACAGGGGGTGAAAAACTGTTTTTT. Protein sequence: CASRGTGGEKLFF.

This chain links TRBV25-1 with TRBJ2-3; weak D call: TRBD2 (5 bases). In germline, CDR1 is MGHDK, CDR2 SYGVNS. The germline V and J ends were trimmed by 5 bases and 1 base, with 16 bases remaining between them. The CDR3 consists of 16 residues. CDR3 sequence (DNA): TGTGCCAGCAGTCCAACACTAGGAGTCCGCACAGATACGCAGTATTTT. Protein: CASSPTLGVRTDTQYF.

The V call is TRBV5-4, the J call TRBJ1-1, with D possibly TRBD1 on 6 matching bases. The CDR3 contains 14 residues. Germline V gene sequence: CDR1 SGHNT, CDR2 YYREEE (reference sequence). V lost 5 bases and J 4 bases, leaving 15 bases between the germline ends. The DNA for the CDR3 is TGTGCCAGCAGTCTGGGGGGGGCTGGCACTGAAGCTTTCTTT. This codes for CASSLGGAGTEAFF.

The CDR3 loop reads CASSPSGQGTYEQYF. The DNA for the CDR3 is TGCGCCAGCAGCCCCTCGGGACAGGGAACCTACGAGCAGTACTTC. The chain links TRBV4-1 to TRBJ2-7, with 9 bases aligning to TRBD1. The CDR3 is 15 residues long. Germline CDR1 is MGHRA and CDR2 is YSYEKL. Trimming removed 4 bases from V and 2 bases from J; junction bases left unmatched: 6.

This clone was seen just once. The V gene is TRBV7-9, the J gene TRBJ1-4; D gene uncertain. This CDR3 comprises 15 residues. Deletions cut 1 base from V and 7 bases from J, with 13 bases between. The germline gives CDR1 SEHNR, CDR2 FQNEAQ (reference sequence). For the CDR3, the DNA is TGTGCCAGCAGCTTAGGAGCTGGTGCTCTTGAAAAACTGTTTTTT. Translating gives CASSLGAGALEKLFF.

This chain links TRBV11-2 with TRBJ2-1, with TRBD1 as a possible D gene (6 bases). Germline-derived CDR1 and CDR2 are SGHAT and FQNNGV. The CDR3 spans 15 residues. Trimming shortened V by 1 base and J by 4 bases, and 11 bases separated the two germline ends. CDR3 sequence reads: CASSLVGQRYNEQFF. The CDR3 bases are TGTGCCAGCAGCTTAGTAGGACAGAGGTACAATGAGCAGTTCTTC.

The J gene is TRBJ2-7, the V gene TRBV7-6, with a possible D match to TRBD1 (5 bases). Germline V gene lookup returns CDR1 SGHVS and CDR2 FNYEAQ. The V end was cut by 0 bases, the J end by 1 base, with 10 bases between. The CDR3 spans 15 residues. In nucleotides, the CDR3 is TGTGCCAGCAGCTTAGCCCCACAGGTTTCCTACGAGCAGTACTTC. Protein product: CASSLAPQVSYEQYF.

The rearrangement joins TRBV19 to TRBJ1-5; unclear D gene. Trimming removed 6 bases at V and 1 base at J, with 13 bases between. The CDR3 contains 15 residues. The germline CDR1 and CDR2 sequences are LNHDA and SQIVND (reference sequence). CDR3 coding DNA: TGTGCCAGTAGGGCCCCGGGGAGAAGCAATCAGCCCCAGCATTTT. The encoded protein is CASRAPGRSNQPQHF.

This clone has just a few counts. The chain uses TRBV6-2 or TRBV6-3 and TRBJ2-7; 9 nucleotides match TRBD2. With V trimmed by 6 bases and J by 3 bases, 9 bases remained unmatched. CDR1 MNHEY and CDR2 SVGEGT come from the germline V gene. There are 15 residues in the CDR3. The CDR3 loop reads CASSSTGTSSYEQYF. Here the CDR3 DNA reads TGTGCCAGCAGCTCCACCGGGACTAGCAGCTACGAGCAGTACTTC.

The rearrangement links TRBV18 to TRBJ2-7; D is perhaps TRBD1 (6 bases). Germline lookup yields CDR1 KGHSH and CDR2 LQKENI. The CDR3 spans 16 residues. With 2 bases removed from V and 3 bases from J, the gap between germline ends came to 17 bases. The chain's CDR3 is CASSPEGILQGYEQYF. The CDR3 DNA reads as TGTGCCAGCTCACCAGAGGGGATTTTACAGGGCTACGAGCAGTACTTC.

CDR3 sequence: CASSLYRSANTGELFF. The CDR3 DNA reads as TGTGCCAGCAGTTTATACAGGTCCGCGAACACCGGGGAGCTGTTTTTT. This chain uses TRBV28 with TRBJ2-2, with D maybe TRBD1 (5 bases). Germline CDR1 MDHEN, CDR2 SYDVKM. The ends were cut back, 1 base at V and 0 bases at J, with 9 bases in the middle. The CDR3 runs to 16 residues. Full variable domain (missing parts from reference TRBV28 and TRBJ2-2): DVKVTQSSRYLVKRTGEKVFLECVQDMDHENMFWYRQDPGLGLRLIYFSYDVKMKEKGDIPEGYSVSREKKERFSLILESASTNQTSMYLCASSLYRSANTGELFFGEGSRLTVL.

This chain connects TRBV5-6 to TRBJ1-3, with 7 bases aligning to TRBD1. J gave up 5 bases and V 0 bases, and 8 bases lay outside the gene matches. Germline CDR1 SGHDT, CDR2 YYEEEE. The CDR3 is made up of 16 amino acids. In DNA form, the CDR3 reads TGTGCCAGCAGCTTGGGACAGGGAGATAGTAGAAACACCATATATTTT. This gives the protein CASSLGQGDSRNTIYF.

The CDR3 reads CASSHEGLAGTGANVLTF. The CDR3 coding sequence is TGCGCCAGCAGCCACGAGGGACTAGCGGGAACTGGGGCCAACGTCCTGACTTTC. The chain uses TRBV4-3 and TRBJ2-6; TRBD2 agrees at 13 bases. Trimming removed 3 bases from V and 2 bases from J; junction bases left unmatched: 4. This CDR3 contains 18 residues. Germline V gene lookup returns CDR1 LGHNA and CDR2 YSLEER.

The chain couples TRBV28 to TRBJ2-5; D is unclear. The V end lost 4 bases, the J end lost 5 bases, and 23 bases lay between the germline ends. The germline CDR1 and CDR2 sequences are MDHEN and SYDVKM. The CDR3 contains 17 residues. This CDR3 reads CASSSRGPPLGYETQYF. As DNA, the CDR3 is TGTGCCAGCAGTTCCCGAGGCCCGCCTCTCGGGTATGAGACCCAGTACTTC.

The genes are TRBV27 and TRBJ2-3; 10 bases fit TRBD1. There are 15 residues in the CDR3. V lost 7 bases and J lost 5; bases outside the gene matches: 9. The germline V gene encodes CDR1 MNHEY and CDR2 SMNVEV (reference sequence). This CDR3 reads CASTPTGGRLDTQYF. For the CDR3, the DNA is TGTGCCAGCACTCCGACAGGGGGCAGATTAGATACGCAGTATTTT.

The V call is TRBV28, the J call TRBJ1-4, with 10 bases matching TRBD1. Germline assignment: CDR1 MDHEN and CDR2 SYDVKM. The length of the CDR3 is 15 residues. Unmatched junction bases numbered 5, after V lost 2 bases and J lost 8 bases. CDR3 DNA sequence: TGTGCCAGCAGTTTAAAGACAGGGGGCTACGAAAAACTGTTTTTT. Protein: CASSLKTGGYEKLFF.

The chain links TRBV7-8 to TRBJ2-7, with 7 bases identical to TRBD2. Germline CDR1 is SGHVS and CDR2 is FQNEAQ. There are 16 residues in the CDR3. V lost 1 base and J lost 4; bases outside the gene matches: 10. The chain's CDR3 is CASSLDRGGRGYEQYF. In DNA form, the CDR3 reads TGTGCCAGCAGCTTAGACCGTGGCGGGAGAGGGTACGAGCAGTACTTC.

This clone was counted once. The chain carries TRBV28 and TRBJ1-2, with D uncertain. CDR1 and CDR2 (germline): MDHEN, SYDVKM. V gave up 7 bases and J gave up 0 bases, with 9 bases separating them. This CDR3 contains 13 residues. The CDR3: CASTAGTNYGYTF. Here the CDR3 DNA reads TGTGCCAGCACGGCGGGGACTAACTATGGCTACACCTTC.

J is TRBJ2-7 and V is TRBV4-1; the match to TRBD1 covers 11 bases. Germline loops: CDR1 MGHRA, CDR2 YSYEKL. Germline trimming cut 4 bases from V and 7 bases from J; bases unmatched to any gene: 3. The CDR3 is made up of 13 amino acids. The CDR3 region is CASSRGQGAEQYF. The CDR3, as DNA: TGCGCCAGCAGCCGTGGACAGGGGGCGGAGCAGTACTTC.

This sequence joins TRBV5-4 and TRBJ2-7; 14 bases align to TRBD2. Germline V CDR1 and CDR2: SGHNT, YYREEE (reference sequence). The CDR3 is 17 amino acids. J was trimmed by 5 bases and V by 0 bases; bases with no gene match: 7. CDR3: CASSLAVAGLAGDEQYF. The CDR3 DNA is TGTGCCAGCAGCTTGGCCGTGGCGGGACTAGCGGGAGACGAGCAGTACTTC.

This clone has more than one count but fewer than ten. CDR3 DNA: TGTGCCAGCAGCCCCGGGACAGGGGGCGCCCGCAATCAGCCCCAGCATTTT. It specifies CASSPGTGGARNQPQHF. The chain recombines TRBV3-1 (or the pseudogene TRBV3-2) with TRBJ1-5; 12 positions agree with TRBD1. The CDR3 is made up of 17 amino acids. Germline assignment: CDR1 LGHDT and CDR2 YNNKEL (reference sequence). With 4 bases clipped from V and 2 bases from J, the junction kept 6 bases outside the gene matches.

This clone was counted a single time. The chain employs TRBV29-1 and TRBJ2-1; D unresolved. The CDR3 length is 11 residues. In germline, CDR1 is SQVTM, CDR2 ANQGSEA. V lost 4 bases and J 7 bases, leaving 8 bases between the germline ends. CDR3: CSVVVRNEQFF. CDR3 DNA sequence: TGCAGCGTTGTCGTTCGGAATGAGCAGTTCTTC.

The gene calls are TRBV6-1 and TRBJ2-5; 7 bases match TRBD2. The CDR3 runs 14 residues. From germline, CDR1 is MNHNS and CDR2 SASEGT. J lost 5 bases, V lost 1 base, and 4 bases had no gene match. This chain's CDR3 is CASSEVWGGETQYF. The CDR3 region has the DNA TGTGCCAGCAGTGAAGTATGGGGGGGGGAGACCCAGTACTTC.

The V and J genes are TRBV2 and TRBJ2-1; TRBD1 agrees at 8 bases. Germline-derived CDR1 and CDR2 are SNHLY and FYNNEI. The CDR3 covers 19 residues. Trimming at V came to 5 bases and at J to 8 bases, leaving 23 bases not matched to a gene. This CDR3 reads CASSPYKTHRGSIGYEQFF. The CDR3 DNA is TGTGCCAGCAGTCCTTATAAAACCCACAGGGGGTCGATCGGGTATGAGCAGTTCTTC.

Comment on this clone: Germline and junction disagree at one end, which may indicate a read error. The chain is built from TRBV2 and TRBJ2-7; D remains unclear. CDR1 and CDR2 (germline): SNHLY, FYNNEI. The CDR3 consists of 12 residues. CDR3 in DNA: TGTGCCAGCAGCGAAGGCGGCTACGAGCAGTACTTC. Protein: CASSEGGYEQYF.

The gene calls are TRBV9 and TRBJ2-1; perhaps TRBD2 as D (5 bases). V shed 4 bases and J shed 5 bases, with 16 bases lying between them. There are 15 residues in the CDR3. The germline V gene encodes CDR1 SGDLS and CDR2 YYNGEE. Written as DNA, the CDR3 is TGTGCCAGCAGCCCAGAGGGTAGACCAGACAATGAGCAGTTCTTC. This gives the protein CASSPEGRPDNEQFF.

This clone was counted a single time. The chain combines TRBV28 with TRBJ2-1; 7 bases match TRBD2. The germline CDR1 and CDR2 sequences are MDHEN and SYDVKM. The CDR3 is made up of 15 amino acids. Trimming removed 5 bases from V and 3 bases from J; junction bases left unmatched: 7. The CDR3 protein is CASSPWGGSYNEQFF. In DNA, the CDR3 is TGTGCCAGCAGTCCCTGGGGCGGGAGCTACAATGAGCAGTTCTTC.

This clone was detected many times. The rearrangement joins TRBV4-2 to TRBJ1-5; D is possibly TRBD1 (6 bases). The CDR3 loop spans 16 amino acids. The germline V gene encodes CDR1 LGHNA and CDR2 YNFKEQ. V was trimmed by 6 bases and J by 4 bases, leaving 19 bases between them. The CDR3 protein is CASSRTRDTVNQPQHF. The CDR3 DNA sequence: TGTGCCAGCAGTAGAACCCGGGACACGGTAAATCAGCCCCAGCATTTT.